The clone carrying this T cell receptor (beta chain) was seen a single time. What it recognizes is unknown. The record originates from a study of beta chain features in type 1 diabetes. As for the study in general: Patients shared similar age, gender and cell yields with healthy donors. All of the samples together had some 99 million sorted cells examined. Study-level results: A pattern of fewer insertions and more deletions at VDJ junctions was seen in type 1 diabetes patients. Among patients with Type 1 diabetes, TCRB CDR3s were moderately but significantly shorter in every one of the four CD4+ subsets.

J was trimmed by 1 base and V by 3 bases; bases with no gene match: 5. The length of the CDR3 is 15 residues. Germline loops: CDR1 SNHLY, CDR2 FYNNEI. Every sorted population was more than 95% pure. What was sequenced were expressed TCRB transcripts, since all of the isolated RNA had been reverse transcribed. Repertoires were generated with immunoSEQ multiplex PCR, while TCRdb's copy carries only in-frame clones and drops some. The table shows 53,000 or so clones, with 63% occurring only once. The gene calls are TRBV2 and TRBJ1-1; 7 positions match TRBD1. This clonotype was sampled from a woman aged 25 to 39 with type 1 diabetes. The sequenced sample consisted of stem cell memory CD4+ T cells from blood. Here the CDR3 reads CASSDPRQGNTEAFF. In DNA form, the CDR3 reads TGTGCCAGCAGTGACCCTCGACAGGGGAACACTGAAGCTTTCTTT.